One T cell receptor beta chain is described in this entry. Its cognate antigen has yet to be identified. Within one base of it there is no much larger clone, and no base qualities were kept. In total, 500 to 700 healthy bone marrow donors made up the cohort. Cohort members were all nominally healthy when sampled, although unrecorded immune exposures were likely present. The donor tested CMV seronegative, placing the donor among the roughly 400 seronegative members of the cohort. A peripheral blood sample was provided by each donor, and peripheral blood mononuclear cells were used for TCR beta sequencing. Genomic DNA extraction from the blood cell samples was performed with the Qiagen DNeasy Blood Extraction Kit. These data are taken from a study of cytomegalovirus exposure and HLA in healthy donors (dated by TCRdb to about 2017). About the investigation overall: An earlier analysis of some 550 of the donors reported approximately 300 Gb of sequence data and around 120 million unique TCR beta sequences from roughly 200 million T cells. Roughly five DR-DQ haplotypes were handled as single units for association and clustering, since linkage in the cohort was strong. Along with the approximately 600-subject first cohort, a separate validation cohort of approximately 110 different subjects was used. The number of typed donors differed by locus: about 629-630 for A, B, C, DRB1 and DQB1; some 540 for DQA1; some 610 for DPA1; and about 450 for DPB1. Of the 398 genotyped donors, 70% to 90% were placed in the genetic ancestry cluster associated with self-reported Caucasian donors. To predict cytomegalovirus infection status, the study combined high-throughput TCR immunosequencing, statistical association of individual TCRs with disease status, and machine learning. An earlier analysis of nearly 600 of the donors applied high-throughput TCR beta sequencing to assess whether each TCR beta V gene segment acted as functional or pseudogenic. A later analysis re-examined previously published TCR beta repertoires from more than 600 donors and added high-resolution HLA genotyping to investigate patterns of TCR occurrence. Using immunosequencing, the study profiled T cell repertoires from around 670 subjects and related those repertoires to cytomegalovirus serostatus. The later analysis used no new phenotypic data to find candidate immune exposures, relying instead on TCR beta sequences and their occurrence across donors. The study was designed to test whether signatures of past pathogen exposure could be identified by cataloging public T cell receptors. On average, around 230,000 unique TCR beta nucleotide sequences were sequenced per donor among several hundred genotyped donors of the cohort, with approximately 18% of those sequences being non-productive. HLA typing covered class I and class II loci at four-digit resolution. A later genetic analysis took genome-wide SNP genotypes for about 65% of the 666 donors and used that subset as a discovery cohort. Donor age, sex, ethnicity and CMV serostatus were compiled alongside the repertoire data. Every discovery cohort repertoire had been produced on one sequencing platform. An early release covering some 640 HLA-typed donors comprised roughly 300 gigabases of sequencing data and roughly 85 million unique TCR sequences. The research as a whole found: A later analysis associated about 17,000 TCR beta sequences with specific HLA alleles at a false discovery rate of 0.05. Most TCR sequences were seen in very few donors, while some public TCRs were found in many individuals. The only immune exposure information available for the cohort was CMV serostatus. Compared with equally common non-associated chains, HLA-associated TCR beta chains in a later analysis were more clonally expanded and had lower generation probabilities. A group of highly shared sequence variants was considered likely to be a technical artifact of the sequencing pipeline. Linkage disequilibrium might explain the correlated functional status among segregating V segments, but an unknown experimental factor could not be ruled out. In vitro tests confirmed that a few of the cytomegalovirus-associated TCR beta chains recognize cytomegalovirus antigens. According to a later analysis, parvovirus B19, influenza, CMV and Epstein-Barr virus appeared linked to several top co-occurrence clusters. The 87-base-pair reads could not distinguish some IMGT-functional V segments, including TRBV6-2 and TRBV6-3, so those segments were excluded. Compared with the approximately 700-donor mean, donors in an Asian-associated ancestry cluster had fewer N-insertions in productive TCRs, according to a later genetic analysis. An association between a missense DCLRE1C variant and V-gene and J-gene trimming of TCR beta chains was found in a later genetic analysis and replicated in an independent cohort. Approximately 18 rarely observed V segments, including chromosome 9 orphons, were excluded from the earlier analysis of approximately 500 of the donors because counts were too low. This cohort had only TCR beta chains sequenced, and the lack of alpha or paired-chain data limited which features could be detected. Sequencing depth was assumed to be roughly uniform across donors in the presence/absence analyses, though that assumption may not hold. Strong co-occurrence of HLA alleles, especially DR and DQ, made assigning TCR associations to individual alleles difficult. In a later analysis, the rate of TCR association differed among HLA loci, with DRB1 alleles having the most associated TCRs and HLA-C alleles having the fewest. In an earlier analysis of approximately 590 of the donors, most TCR beta V segments appeared in productive rearrangements about 87% or about 30% of the time, broadly matching IMGT annotations. A further reported finding was that TCR beta sequences accurately predicted the HLA-A and HLA-B alleles for most subjects in the first cohort. In a later analysis, most CMV-associated TCR beta chains were found to appear HLA-restricted, with HLA associations seemingly driven largely by CMV exposure. Because HLA typing was missing for some donors at each locus, association tests included only the typed subset. In both the original and validation cohorts, the classifier was reported to diagnose cytomegalovirus status with high specificity and sensitivity. A total of fewer than 200 TCR beta chains were listed by the study as associated with cytomegalovirus. It was suggested by the authors that the approach could potentially be generalized to other disease states and immunological phenotypes.

To prepare the library, the immunoSEQ multiplex PCR assay was applied. For the multiplex PCR, a mixture combining 60 forward primers for TCR Vbeta segments and 13 reverse primers for TCR Jbeta segments was used. A multiplex PCR assay on genomic DNA amplified the CDR3 region of rearranged TCR beta genes. The amplified TCR beta libraries were sequenced on the Illumina HiSeq System as 87-base-pair reads. Per the source publication's procedure: In a later analysis, tens of millions of unique TCR beta chains were counted across the 650 to 700 repertoires, and around 11 million of these chains were shared by at least two donors. Raw reads were error-corrected and collapsed into unique sequences with a nearest-neighbor algorithm that merged closely related sequences to remove PCR and sequencing errors. V, D and J gene segments were assigned by aligning CDR3 sequences to IMGT reference sequences. For a sequence to be retained, a match of at least six nucleotides was required to both a V gene segment and a J gene segment. A rearrangement was called productive if the CDR3 had no stop codons and remained in frame with V and J, and every other rearrangement was called non-productive. Following IMGT convention, CDR3 was defined as the stretch from the second conserved V-encoded cysteine to the conserved J-encoded phenylalanine. In an earlier analysis of around 540 of the donors, sequences lacking an unambiguous match to a single V gene segment were excluded. An earlier analysis of 587 of the donors classified V segments as functional when productive rearrangements were above 56.7% and as segregating when the standard deviation between donors was above 5%. A statistical classification framework was built to diagnose cytomegalovirus status from the catalog of TCR beta chain sequences. A later analysis assigned V and J genes by comparing TCR nucleotide sequences with IMGT/GENE-DB human TR gene sequences. The TCRdist pipeline was used in a later analysis to assign CDR3 sequences and most-parsimonious VDJ recombination scenarios. A later analysis defined each TCR beta chain by its CDR3 amino acid sequence plus V-gene family, and excluded reads lacking a unique V-gene family. To address suspected cross-contamination and a sequencing artifact, a later analysis removed approximately 590 highly shared, low-generation-probability nucleotide sequences. In a later analysis, a clonal expansion index was calculated for each public chain from normalized within-repertoire ranks of inferred template counts. A later analysis computed generation probabilities with a VDJ recombination model fitted to out-of-frame rearrangements, and checked the results against IGoR. Hypergeometric tests were used in a later analysis to score TCR-TCR, TCR-HLA and TCR-CMV co-occurrence, with a repertoire-size bias correction applied to the TCR pairs. False discovery rates were estimated in a later analysis by permuting HLA or CMV assignments 20 times. In a later analysis, co-occurring TCRs were grouped with DBSCAN, and TCRdist sequence similarity was added when clustering was performed within HLA-allele-positive subsets. Repertoires with fewer than 30,000 or more than 120,000 public chains, plus five repertoires with anomalous nucleotide sharing, were excluded from co-occurrence clustering. TCRdb holds this immuneACCESS table with in-frame rearrangements only. Some clones are missing; in checked studies, unresolved V genes explain under half, and the rest has no known cause. That table furnishes V, J and clone size, whereas the DNA furnished D and trimming. The sample table records roughly 70,000 clones; around 81% of these occur just once. The top ten clonotypes cover 6.3% of the sample.

The germline V gene yields SGHTA for CDR1 and FQGNSA for CDR2. The CDR3 runs 15 residues from the cysteine to the phenylalanine. This entry keeps only the CDR3 DNA: 45 bases, framed from base 1. Clipping removes 5 bases from V and 1 base from J, with 4 as the unmatched junction base count. Material for sequencing was PBMCs. The chain is encoded by TRBV7-2 joined to TRBJ1-5; TRBD1 agrees with 8 junctional bases. The receptor was isolated from a middle-aged man in good health and CMV-seronegative. The CDR3 corresponds to CASSTRTGSNQPQHF. The nucleotide sequence reads TGTGCCAGCAGCACTAGGACAGGGAGCAATCAGCCCCAGCATTTT.